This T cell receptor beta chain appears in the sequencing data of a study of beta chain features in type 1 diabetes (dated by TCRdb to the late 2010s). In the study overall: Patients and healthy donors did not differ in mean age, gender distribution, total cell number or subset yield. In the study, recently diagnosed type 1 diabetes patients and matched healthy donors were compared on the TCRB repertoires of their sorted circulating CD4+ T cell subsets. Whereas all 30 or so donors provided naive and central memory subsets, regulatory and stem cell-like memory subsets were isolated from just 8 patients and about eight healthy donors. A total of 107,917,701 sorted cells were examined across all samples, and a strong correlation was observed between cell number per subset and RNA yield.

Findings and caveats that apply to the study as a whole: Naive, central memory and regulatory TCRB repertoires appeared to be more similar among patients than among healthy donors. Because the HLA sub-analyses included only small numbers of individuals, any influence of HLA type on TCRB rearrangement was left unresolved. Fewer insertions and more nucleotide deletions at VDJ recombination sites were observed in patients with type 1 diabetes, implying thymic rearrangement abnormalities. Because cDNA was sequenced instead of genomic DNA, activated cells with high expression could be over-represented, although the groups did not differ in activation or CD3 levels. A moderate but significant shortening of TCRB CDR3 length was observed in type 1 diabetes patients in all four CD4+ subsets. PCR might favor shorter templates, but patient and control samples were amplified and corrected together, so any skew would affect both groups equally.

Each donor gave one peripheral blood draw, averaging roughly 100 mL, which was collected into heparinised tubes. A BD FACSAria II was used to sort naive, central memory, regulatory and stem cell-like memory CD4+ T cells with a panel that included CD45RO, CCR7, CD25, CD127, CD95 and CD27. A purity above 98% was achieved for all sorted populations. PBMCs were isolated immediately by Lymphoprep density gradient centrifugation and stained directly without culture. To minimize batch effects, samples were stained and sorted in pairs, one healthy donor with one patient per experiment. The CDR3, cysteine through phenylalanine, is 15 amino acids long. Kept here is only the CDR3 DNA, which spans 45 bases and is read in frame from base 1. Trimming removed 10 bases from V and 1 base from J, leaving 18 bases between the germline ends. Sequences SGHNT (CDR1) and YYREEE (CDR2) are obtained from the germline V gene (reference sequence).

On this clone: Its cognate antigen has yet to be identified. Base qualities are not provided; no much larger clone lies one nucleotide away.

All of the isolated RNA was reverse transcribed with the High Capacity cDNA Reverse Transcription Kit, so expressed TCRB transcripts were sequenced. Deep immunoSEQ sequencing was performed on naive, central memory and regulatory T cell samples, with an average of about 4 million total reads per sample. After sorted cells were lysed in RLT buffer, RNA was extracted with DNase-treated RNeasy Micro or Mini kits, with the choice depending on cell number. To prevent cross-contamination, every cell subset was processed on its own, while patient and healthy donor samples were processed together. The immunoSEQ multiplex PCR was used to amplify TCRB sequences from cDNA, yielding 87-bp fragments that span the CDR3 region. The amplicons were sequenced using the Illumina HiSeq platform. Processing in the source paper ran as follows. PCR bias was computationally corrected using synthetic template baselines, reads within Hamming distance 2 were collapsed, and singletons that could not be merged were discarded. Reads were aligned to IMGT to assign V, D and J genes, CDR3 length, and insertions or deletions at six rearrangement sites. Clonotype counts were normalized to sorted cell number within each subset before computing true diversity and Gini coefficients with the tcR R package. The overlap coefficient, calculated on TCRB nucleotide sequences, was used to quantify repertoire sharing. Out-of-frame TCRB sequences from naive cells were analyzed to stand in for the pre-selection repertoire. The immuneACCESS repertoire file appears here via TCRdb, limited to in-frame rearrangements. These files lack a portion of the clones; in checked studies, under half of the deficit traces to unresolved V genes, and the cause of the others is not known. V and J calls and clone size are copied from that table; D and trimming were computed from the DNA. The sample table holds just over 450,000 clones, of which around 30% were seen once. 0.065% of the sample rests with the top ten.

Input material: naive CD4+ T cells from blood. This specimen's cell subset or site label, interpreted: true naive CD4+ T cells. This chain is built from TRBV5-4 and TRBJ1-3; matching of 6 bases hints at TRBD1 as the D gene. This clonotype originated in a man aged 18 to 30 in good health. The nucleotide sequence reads TGTGCCTACGGCCGAGGGGGGCCTTCTGGAAACACCATATATTTT. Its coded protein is CAYGRGGPSGNTIYF.